Sequencing of this T cell receptor (beta chain) was carried out in a study of blood T cells in healthy people across ages. Only a few counts were recorded for this clonotype. A second PCR of about 7 to 11 cycles used a sample-barcoded 5' primer and a J-beta primer mix. One entry per CDR3 protein results from TCRdb running MiXCR on the 5' RACE reads. This table has over 750,000 distinct CDR3 sequences, roughly 25% appearing once. Germline-derived CDR1 and CDR2 are SGHAT and FQNNGV. This CDR3 contains 15 residues. These data were also reused for a study on T cells of mothers and their children.

The sequenced sample was blood. This chain connects TRBV11-2 to TRBJ2-5; TRBD1 matches at 7 bases. Judging by the DNA end, TRBJ2-7 fits better; the J call may be wrong. The receptor was derived from a boy between 5 and 17 years old in good health. CDR3 in amino acids: CASSLGLTGLYEQYF. In nucleotides, the CDR3 is TGTGCCAGCAGCTTGGGCCTGACAGGGCTCTACGAGCAGTACTTC.